These 5 T cell receptor beta chains were sequenced from one sample in a study of cytomegalovirus exposure and HLA in healthy donors. Vbeta (60) and Jbeta (13) primers were used in the PCR. TCRdb's table, derived via immunoSEQ multiplex PCR, lists solely in-frame clones and lacks some. This sample has under 110,000 clones; 70% to 85% occur once, and the top ten carry roughly 0.76%. The source material was PBMCs. The source is a boy aged 5 to 17 in good health and CMV-seronegative.

The sample holds a few counts of this clone. The chain uses TRBV4-2 and TRBJ2-7; 9 nucleotides line up with TRBD2. This CDR3 has 17 residues. Germline lookup yields CDR1 LGHNA and CDR2 YNFKEQ. V shed 3 bases, J shed 3 bases, and the junction held 12 bases outside the gene matches. This CDR3 reads CASSQRELAGLHYEQYF. As DNA, the CDR3 is TGTGCCAGCAGCCAGAGGGAGCTAGCGGGACTCCACTACGAGCAGTACTTC.

The chain recombines TRBV27 with TRBJ2-1; TRBD2 agrees at 7 bases. With 6 bases clipped from V and 4 bases from J, the junction kept 9 bases outside the gene matches. Germline lookup yields CDR1 MNHEY and CDR2 SMNVEV (reference sequence). The CDR3 covers 15 residues. The CDR3 region has the DNA TGTGCCAGCAGCCCCGGGACTATAACGTACAATGAGCAGTTCTTC. Amino acids: CASSPGTITYNEQFF.

The V and J genes are TRBV5-1 and TRBJ2-3; no clear D gene. The V end was cut by 0 bases, the J end by 5 bases, with 10 bases between. Per the germline V gene, CDR1 is SGHRS and CDR2 is YFSETQ. The CDR3 is 14 residues long. The CDR3 reads CASSLVSLVDTQYF. CDR3 DNA sequence: TGCGCCAGCAGCTTGGTTAGCCTGGTAGATACGCAGTATTTT.

This clone was observed a few times. V is TRBV2 and J is TRBJ2-7; TRBD1 matches 8 bases. The V gene end was trimmed by 4 bases and the J gene end by 2 bases; junction bases not matched to a gene: 7. The CDR3 contains 15 residues. Germline lookup yields CDR1 SNHLY and CDR2 FYNNEI. The CDR3 sequence is CASSGDRGHTYEQYF. The CDR3 bases are TGTGCCAGCAGTGGAGACAGGGGACATACCTACGAGCAGTACTTC.

This chain connects TRBV5-4 to TRBJ2-7, with 10 bases identical to TRBD2. Germline V lookup: CDR1 SGHNT, CDR2 YYREEE (reference sequence). J gave up 2 bases and V 2 bases, and 7 bases lay outside the gene matches. This CDR3 is 16 amino acids long. CDR3 nucleotide sequence: TGTGCCAGCAGCTTATCGAGCGGGAGGGATACCTACGAGCAGTACTTC. As protein: CASSLSSGRDTYEQYF. Full variable domain (remainder filled in from reference TRBV5-4 and TRBJ2-7): ETGVTQSPTHLIKTRGQQVTLRCSSQSGHNTVSWYQQALGQGPQFIFQYYREEENGRGNFPPRFSGLQFPNYSSELNVNALELDDSALYLCASSLSSGRDTYEQYFGPGTRLTVT.